The source of this T cell receptor beta chain is a study of blood T cell repertoires in COVID-19 (TCRdb year 2020). The study in broad terms: Samples covering the acute and convalescent phases of COVID-19 were provided by collaborators in the United States, Italy and Spain. The material from the prospective study consisted of cDNA or gDNA derived from T cells, B-cell-depleted T cells, or PBMCs. Deeply sampled blood TCRbeta repertoires from subjects exposed to, actively infected with, or recovered from COVID-19 were included in the dataset. The repertoires were made available in a free public database intended to serve as a resource for research on the immune response to SARS-CoV-2. Samples came from the ongoing ImmuneRACE study (first 160 participants) plus 1,254 subjects from 6 global collaborators. A de-identified subject ID, COVID-19 status, age in years and sex were almost always included in the sample metadata. Where available, HLA class I and class II types were obtained from metadata supplied by the sample provider rather than from assay-based typing. The paper's findings and limits, for the study overall: The quantity of clinical and demographic metadata differed by source and by participant and was supplied without curation.

TCRbeta CDR3 regions were amplified from genomic DNA using the immunoSEQ Assay, a bias-controlled multiplex PCR. Per the original workflow: The number of nucleated cells in each sample was estimated by amplification of reference gene primers within the assay. To quantify the absolute abundance of each unique TCRbeta CDR3 rearrangement, sequence reads were collapsed and filtered. For each sample, productive Simpson clonality was calculated as the square root of Simpson's diversity index across productive rearrangements. Sourced from immuneACCESS, this table was stored by TCRdb with only in-frame sequences that have V and J called. A share of the clones is absent; for the studies checked, an unresolved V gene accounts for under half, and the remainder has no known explanation. V, J and clone size reflect that table, while D and trimming were determined from the DNA. The sample data list roughly 410,000 clones, and roughly 90% of these were observed just once. Roughly 1.2% of the sample is taken by the ten largest.

Whole blood was collected in K2EDTA tubes by collaborating institutions according to the institutions' own protocols. For TCRbeta analysis, collaborator samples were shipped as frozen whole blood, as isolated PBMCs, or as DNA extracted from either sample type. On this clone itself: No cognate antigen has been identified for it. No much larger clone exists at a distance of one base, and base qualities are not known.

This clonotype was sampled from a man aged 40-55 years with acute or convalescent COVID-19. Specimen: peripheral blood.

The nucleotide sequence reads as follows: TGCGCCAGCAGCCCCGGATGGTCTAGCGGGAGACCCGGGGAGCTGTTTTTT. Translation gives CASSPGWSSGRPGELFF. The rearranged segments are TRBV10-1 and TRBJ2-2, with 10 central nucleotides matching TRBD2. Via the germline V gene (reference sequence), CDR1 is WNHNN and CDR2 SYGVQD. The CDR3 contains 17 residues, cysteine and phenylalanine counted. Only the CDR3 DNA is retained, 51 bases long and in frame from the first base. The V end gives up 6 bases and the J end 6 bases, leaving 13 bases in the junction not matched to a gene.